The rows below give T cell receptor beta chains drawn from one sample of a study of T cells in Graves' hyperthyroidism and ophthalmopathy. TCRdb passed the multiplex PCR reads through MiXCR, listing each CDR3 protein once. The sample carries 280,000 or so distinct CDR3 sequences, approximately 14% recorded once. The sample consisted of blood. Receptors were obtained from a woman in her forties or fifties with Graves' hyperthyroidism that later progressed to Graves' ophthalmopathy. Each CDR3 is given with its conserved first and last residue. A D gene is named only where the DNA matches it firmly. Clone sizes are given selectively: once, few, many, or a class where the clone is expanded.

TRBV4-1	TRBJ1-5	.	.	TGCGCCAGCAGCCAAGCTATCCGGGATCAGCCCCAGCATTTT	CASSQAIRDQPQHF
TRBV9	TRBJ1-3	.	.	TGTGCCAGCAGCCCAGAGACGGTGTCTGGAAACACCATATATTTT	CASSPETVSGNTIYF
TRBV6-5	TRBJ2-3	.	TRBD2	TGTGCCAGCAGTTACACGCTGGCGGGAGGGTCCACAGATACGCAGTATTTT	CASSYTLAGGSTDTQYF
TRBV27	TRBJ2-7	.	TRBD2	TGTGCCAGCAGTTTATCGCCCCAAACTAGCGCCTTCCCCTACGAGCAGTACTTC	CASSLSPQTSAFPYEQYF
TRBV5-4	TRBJ2-3	.	.	TGTGCCAGCAGCACGGGGGTTTCGGGATCCCAAGATACGCAGTATTTT	CASSTGVSGSQDTQYF
TRBV15	TRBJ2-2	few	.	TGTGCCACCAGCGACGATACCCTAGCCGGGAGAAGTATCGGGGAGCTGTTTTTT	CATSDDTLAGRSIGELFF
TRBV27	TRBJ2-2	many	.	TGTGCCAGCAGGACAGTTCTAAGGTCGAACACCGGGGAGCTGTTTTTT	CASRTVLRSNTGELFF
TRBV5-1	TRBJ1-1	many	.	TGCGCCAGCAGCCCAATCCTAGGGCGCATGAACACTGAAGCTTTCTTT	CASSPILGRMNTEAFF
TRBV5-1	TRBJ2-7	many	.	TGCGCCAGCAGCTTGGCGGAGACCCCCTACGAGCAGTACTTC	CASSLAETPYEQYF
TRBV3-1	TRBJ2-1	many	.	TGTGCCAGCAGCCAGACAGGTTTTGGTGAGCAGTTCTTC	CASSQTGFGEQFF